This T cell receptor (beta chain) was recovered during a study of Tregs in tolerant kidney transplant recipients. The study, taken as a whole, reports: Tregs expanded with activated donor B cells seemed most donor-specific. Few patients were studied, so findings need validation in larger groups.

Mixed chimerism was transient after nonmyeloablative marrow transplants from related graft donors. CD4+CD25+CD127- Tregs, CD4+CD25- non-Tregs, CD4 and CD8 cells were sorted. The germline V gene encodes CDR1 SGHDN and CDR2 FVKESK. The CDR3 extends over 17 amino acids. Trimming took 1 base from V and 0 from J, leaving 15 bases between them. On this clone itself: Its specificity is not known.

Sequencing was performed with immunoSEQ multiplex PCR; in TCRdb, only in-frame clones are kept and a portion is missing. Counted here are 74,000 or so clones, more than 85% occurring once; the ten biggest clones make up around 1.4%. This chain joins TRBV14 and TRBJ1-1, with D unresolved. The source was CD4+ T cells from blood (PBMCs), collected 24 months after the transplant. The clonotype originates from a human patient who received a combined kidney and bone marrow transplant. Some T cells may be the graft donor's. This chain's CDR3 is CASSQVLGGRLNTEAFF. In DNA, the CDR3 is TGTGCCAGCAGCCAAGTACTAGGAGGCAGACTGAACACTGAAGCTTTCTTT.